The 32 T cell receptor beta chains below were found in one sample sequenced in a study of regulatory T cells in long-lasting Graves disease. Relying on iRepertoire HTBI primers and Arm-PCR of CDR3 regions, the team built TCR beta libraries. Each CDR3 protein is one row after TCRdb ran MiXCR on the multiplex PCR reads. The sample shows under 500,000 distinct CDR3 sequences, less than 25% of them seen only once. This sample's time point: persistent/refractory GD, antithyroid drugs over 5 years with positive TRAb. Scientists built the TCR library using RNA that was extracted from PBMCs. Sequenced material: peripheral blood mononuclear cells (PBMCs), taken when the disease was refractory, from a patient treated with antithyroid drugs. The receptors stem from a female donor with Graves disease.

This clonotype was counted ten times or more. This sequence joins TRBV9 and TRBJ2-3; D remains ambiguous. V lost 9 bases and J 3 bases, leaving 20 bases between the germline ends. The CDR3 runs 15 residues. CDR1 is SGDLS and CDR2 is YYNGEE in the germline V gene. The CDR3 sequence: CATGSGTESTDTQYF. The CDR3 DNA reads TGTGCCACCGGCTCGGGCACGGAATCGACAGATACGCAGTATTTT.

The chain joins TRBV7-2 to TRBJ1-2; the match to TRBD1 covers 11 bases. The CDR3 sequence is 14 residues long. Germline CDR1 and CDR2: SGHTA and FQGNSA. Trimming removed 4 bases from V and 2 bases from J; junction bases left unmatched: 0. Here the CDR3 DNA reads TGTGCCAGCAGCTGGGACAGGGGGAACTATGGCTACACCTTC. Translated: CASSWDRGNYGYTF.

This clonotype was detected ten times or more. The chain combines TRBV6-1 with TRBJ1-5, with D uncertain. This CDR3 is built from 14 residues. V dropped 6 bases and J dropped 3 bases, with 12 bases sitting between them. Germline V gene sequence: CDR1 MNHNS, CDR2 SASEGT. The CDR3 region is CASSLYSHNQPQHF. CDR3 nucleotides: TGTGCCAGCAGCCTATACAGCCACAATCAGCCCCAGCATTTT.

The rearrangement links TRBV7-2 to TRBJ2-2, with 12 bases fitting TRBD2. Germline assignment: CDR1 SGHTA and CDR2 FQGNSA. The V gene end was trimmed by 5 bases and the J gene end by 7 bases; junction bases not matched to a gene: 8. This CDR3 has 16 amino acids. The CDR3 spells CASSPRLAGVVGELFF. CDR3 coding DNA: TGTGCCAGCAGCCCCCGACTAGCGGGAGTGGTCGGGGAGCTGTTTTTT.

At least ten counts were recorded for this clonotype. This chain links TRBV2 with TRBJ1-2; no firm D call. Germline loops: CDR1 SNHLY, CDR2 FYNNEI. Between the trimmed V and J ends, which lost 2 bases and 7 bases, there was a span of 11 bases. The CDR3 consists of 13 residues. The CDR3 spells CASSETGYGGYTF. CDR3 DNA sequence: TGTGCCAGCAGTGAAACGGGCTATGGTGGCTACACCTTC. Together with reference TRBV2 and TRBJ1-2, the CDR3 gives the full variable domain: EPEVTQTPSHQVTQMGQEVILRCVPISNHLYFYWYRQILGQKVEFLVSFYNNEISEKSEIFDDQFSVERPDGSNFTLKIRSTKLEDSAMYFCASSETGYGGYTFGSGTRLTVV.

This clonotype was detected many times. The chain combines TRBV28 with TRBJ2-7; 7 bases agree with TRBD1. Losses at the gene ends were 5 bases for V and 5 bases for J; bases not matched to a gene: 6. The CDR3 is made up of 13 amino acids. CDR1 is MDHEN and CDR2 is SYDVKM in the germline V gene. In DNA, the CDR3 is TGTGCCAGCAGTCCGACAGGGCGGCACGAGCAGTACTTC. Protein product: CASSPTGRHEQYF.

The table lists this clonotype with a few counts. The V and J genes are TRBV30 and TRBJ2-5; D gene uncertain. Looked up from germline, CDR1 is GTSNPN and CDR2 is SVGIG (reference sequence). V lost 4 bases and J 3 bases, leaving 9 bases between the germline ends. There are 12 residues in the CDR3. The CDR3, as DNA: TGTGCCTGGAATGGGCTGAAAGAGACCCAGTACTTC. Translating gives CAWNGLKETQYF.

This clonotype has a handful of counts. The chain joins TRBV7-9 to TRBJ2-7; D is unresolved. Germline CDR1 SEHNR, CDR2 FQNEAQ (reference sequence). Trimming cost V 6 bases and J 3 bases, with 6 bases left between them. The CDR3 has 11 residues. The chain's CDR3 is CASRYLYEQYF. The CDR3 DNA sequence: TGTGCCAGCAGGTACCTCTACGAGCAGTACTTC. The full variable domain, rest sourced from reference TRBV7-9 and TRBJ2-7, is DTGVSQNPRHKITKRGQNVTFRCDPISEHNRLYWYRQTLGQGPEFLTYFQNEAQLEKSRLLSDRFSAERPKGSFSTLEIQRTEQGDSAMYLCASRYLYEQYFGPGTRLTVT.

CDR3: CASSHGGGAEAFF. For the CDR3, the DNA is TGTGCCAGCAGCCACGGGGGAGGGGCTGAAGCTTTCTTT. The rearrangement links TRBV7-3 to TRBJ1-1; the D gene is possibly TRBD1 (5 bases). CDR1 is SGHTA and CDR2 is FQGTGA in the germline V gene. Trimming shortened V by 5 bases and J by 6 bases, and 13 bases separated the two germline ends. This CDR3 is built from 13 residues.

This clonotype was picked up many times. CDR3 sequence: CASSQSPPDGYTF. CDR3 DNA sequence: TGTGCCAGCAGCCAATCCCCCCCGGATGGCTACACCTTC. The rearrangement joins TRBV3-1 to TRBJ1-2; D gene uncertain. Germline values: CDR1 LGHDT, CDR2 YNNKEL (reference sequence). Trimming removed 2 bases from V and 6 bases from J, with 10 bases in between. This CDR3 contains 13 residues.

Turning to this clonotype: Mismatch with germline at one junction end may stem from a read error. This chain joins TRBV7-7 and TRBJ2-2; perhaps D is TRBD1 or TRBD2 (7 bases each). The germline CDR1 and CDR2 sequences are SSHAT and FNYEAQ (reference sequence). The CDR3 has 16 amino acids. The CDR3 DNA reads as TGTGCTAGCAGCTTAGGGAGGGGGCCGAACACCGGGGAGCTGTTTTTT. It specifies CASSLGRGPNTGELFF.

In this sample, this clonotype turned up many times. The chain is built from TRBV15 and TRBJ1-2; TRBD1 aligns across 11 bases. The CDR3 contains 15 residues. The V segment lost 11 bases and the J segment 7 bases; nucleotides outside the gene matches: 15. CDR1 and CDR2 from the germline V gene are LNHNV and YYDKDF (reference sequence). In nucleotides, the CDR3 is TGTGCCGCAGGACAGGGGGCTGGTTTTGGTGTTGGCTACACCTTC. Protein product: CAAGQGAGFGVGYTF.

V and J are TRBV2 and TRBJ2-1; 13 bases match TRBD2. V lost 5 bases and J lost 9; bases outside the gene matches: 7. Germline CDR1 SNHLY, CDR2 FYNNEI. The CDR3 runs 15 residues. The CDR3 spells CASSTTSGRATEQFF. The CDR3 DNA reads TGTGCCAGCAGTACAACTAGCGGGAGGGCAACTGAGCAGTTCTTC.

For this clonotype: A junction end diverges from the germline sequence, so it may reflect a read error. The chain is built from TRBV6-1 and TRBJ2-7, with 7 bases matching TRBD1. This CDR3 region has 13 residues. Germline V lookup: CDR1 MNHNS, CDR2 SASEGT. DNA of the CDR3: TGTGCCAGCAGTCATTTAGACAGGGACGAGCAGTGCTTC. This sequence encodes CASSHLDRDEQCF.

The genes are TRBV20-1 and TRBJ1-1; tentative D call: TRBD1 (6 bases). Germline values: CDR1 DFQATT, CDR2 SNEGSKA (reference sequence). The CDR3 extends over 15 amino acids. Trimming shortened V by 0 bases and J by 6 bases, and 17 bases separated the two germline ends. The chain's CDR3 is CSARDWGGALPEAFF. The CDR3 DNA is TGCAGTGCTAGAGATTGGGGGGGCGCGTTACCTGAAGCTTTCTTT.

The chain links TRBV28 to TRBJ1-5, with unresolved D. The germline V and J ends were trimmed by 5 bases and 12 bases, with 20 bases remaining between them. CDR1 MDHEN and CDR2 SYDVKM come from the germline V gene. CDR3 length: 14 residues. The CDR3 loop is CASSRAEVNRLQHF. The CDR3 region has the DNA TGTGCCAGCAGTCGGGCAGAGGTAAATCGGCTCCAGCATTTT. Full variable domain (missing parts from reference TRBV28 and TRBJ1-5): DVKVTQSSRYLVKRTGEKVFLECVQDMDHENMFWYRQDPGLGLRLIYFSYDVKMKEKGDIPEGYSVSREKKERFSLILESASTNQTSMYLCASSRAEVNRLQHFGDGTRLSIL.

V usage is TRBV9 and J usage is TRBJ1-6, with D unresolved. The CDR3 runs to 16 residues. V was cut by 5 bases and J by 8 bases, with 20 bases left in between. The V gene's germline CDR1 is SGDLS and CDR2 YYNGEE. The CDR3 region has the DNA TGTGCCAGCAGTGGTTTGAACCCTGGCTTGGATTCACCCCTCCACTTT. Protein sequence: CASSGLNPGLDSPLHF.

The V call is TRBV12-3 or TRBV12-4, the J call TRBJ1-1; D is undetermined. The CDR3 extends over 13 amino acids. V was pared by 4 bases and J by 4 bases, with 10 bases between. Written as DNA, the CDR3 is TGTGCCAGCAGTTGCTTGAGGTGCACTGAAGCTTTCTTT. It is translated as CASSCLRCTEAFF.

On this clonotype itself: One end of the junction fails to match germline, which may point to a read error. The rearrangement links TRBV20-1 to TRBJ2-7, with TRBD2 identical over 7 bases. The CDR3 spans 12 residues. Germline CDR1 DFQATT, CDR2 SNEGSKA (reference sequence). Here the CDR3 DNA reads TGCGGTGCCAGGCGGGGAGGGAACGAGCAGTACTTC. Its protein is CGARRGGNEQYF.

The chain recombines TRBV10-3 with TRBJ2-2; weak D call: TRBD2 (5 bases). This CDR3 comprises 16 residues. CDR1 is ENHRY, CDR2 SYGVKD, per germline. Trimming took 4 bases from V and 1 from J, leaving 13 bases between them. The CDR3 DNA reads TGTGCCATCAGTGCCCCGGACGGGAAGAACACCGGGGAGCTGTTTTTT. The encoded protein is CAISAPDGKNTGELFF.

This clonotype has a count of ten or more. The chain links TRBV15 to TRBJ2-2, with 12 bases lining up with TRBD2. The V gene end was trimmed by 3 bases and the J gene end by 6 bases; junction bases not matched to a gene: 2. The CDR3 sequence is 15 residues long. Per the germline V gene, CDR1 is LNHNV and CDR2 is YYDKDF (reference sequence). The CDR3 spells CATSRLAGGPGELFF. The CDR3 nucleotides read TGTGCCACCAGCAGGCTAGCGGGAGGGCCCGGGGAGCTGTTTTTT.

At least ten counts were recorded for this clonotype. CDR3 in amino acids: CASSLGQGIGTSDRYEQYF. Written as DNA, the CDR3 is TGTGCCAGCAGTCTGGGACAGGGGATCGGGACTAGCGACCGCTACGAGCAGTACTTC. The chain employs TRBV7-2 and TRBJ2-7, with D possibly called TRBD1 or TRBD2 (10 bases each). V lost 6 bases, J lost 3 bases, and 30 bases lay in between. Germline V gene data show CDR1 as SGHTA and CDR2 as FQGNSA. The CDR3 consists of 19 residues.

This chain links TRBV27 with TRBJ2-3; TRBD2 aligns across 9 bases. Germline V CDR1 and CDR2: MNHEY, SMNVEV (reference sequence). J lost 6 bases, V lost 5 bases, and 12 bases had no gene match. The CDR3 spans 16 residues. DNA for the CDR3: TGTGCCAGCAGTCACATGTTAGCGGGAGTCGCTGATACGCAGTATTTT. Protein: CASSHMLAGVADTQYF.

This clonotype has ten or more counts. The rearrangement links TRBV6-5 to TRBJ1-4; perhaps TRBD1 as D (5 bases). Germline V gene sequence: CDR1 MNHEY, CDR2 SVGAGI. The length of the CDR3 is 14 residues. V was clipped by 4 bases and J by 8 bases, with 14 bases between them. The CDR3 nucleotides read TGTGCCAGCAGTTCCGGGACCTCTGGGGAAAAACTGTTTTTT. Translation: CASSSGTSGEKLFF.

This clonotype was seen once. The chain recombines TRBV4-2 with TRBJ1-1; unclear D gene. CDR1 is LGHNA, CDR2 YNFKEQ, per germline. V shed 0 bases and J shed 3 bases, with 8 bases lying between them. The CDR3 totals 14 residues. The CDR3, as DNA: TGTGCCAGCAGCCAAGAAGGGTGGGACACTGAAGCTTTCTTT. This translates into CASSQEGWDTEAFF.

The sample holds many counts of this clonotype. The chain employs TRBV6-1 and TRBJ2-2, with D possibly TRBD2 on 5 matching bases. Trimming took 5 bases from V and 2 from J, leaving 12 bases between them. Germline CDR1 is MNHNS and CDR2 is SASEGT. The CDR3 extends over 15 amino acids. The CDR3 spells CASSLRLQNTGELFF. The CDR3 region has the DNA TGTGCCAGCAGTCTCAGACTACAAAACACCGGGGAGCTGTTTTTT.

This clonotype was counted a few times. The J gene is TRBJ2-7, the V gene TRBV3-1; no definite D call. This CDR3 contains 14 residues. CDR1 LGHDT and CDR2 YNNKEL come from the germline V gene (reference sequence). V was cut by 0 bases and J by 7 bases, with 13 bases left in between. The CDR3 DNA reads TGTGCCAGCAGCCAAGAAAAGCTGTGGCTAGAGCAGTACTTC. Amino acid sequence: CASSQEKLWLEQYF.

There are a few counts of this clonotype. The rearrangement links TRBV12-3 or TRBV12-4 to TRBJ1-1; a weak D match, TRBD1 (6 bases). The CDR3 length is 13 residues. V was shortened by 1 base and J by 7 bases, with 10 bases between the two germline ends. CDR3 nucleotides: TGTGCCAGCAGTTTAGAATGGGGGCATGAAGCTTTCTTT. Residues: CASSLEWGHEAFF.

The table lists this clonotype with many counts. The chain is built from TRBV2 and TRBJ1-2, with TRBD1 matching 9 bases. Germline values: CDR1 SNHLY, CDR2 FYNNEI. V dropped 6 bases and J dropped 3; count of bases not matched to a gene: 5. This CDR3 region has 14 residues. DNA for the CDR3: TGTGCCAGCAGGGTTACAGGGGGCGACTATGGCTACACCTTC. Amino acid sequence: CASRVTGGDYGYTF.

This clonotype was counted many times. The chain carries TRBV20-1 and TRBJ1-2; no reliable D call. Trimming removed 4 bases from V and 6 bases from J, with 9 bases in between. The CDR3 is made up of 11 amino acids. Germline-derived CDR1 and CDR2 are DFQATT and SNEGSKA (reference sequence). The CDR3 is CSAIWTDGYTF. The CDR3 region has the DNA TGCAGTGCTATATGGACGGATGGCTACACCTTC.

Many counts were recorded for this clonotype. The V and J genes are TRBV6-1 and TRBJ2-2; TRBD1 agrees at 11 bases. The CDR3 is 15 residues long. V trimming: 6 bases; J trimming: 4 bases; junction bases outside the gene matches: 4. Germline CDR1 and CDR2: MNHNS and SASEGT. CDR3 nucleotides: TGTGCCAGCAGGGACAGGGGGCGAGGCACCGGGGAGCTGTTTTTT. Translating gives CASRDRGRGTGELFF.

The CDR3 DNA reads as TGCGCCAGCAGCTCCGACAGGGAATCCTACGAGCAGTACTTC. Protein product: CASSSDRESYEQYF. This chain uses TRBV4-3 with TRBJ2-7; 7 bases line up with TRBD1. Germline CDR1 is LGHNA and CDR2 is YSLEER. The V and J ends lost 5 bases and 1 base, in that order; junction bases with no gene match: 5. There are 14 residues in the CDR3.